This is a list of T cell receptor beta chains from one sample in a study of OX40 agonist ivuxolimab in advanced cancers. Here immunoSEQ multiplex PCR was the method, and the copy in TCRdb shows in-frame clones only, minus some. The sample consists of 65,000 or so clones, over 75% of them appearing once. The sample was CD4+ or CD8+ T cells sorted from blood, taken in a trial of the OX40 agonist ivuxolimab. All receptors derive from an adult with an advanced solid tumor such as melanoma, head and neck, liver or kidney cancer. The CDR3 runs from the conserved cysteine through the conserved F or W. D genes are given only for firm matches. Expanded clones are given a class, and other clones once, few, many or no size at all.

j_call,clone_size,d_call,v_call,cdr3_aa,cdr3_nt
TRBJ2-2,-,-,TRBV28,CASSFGGNTGELFF,TGTGCCAGCAGTTTCGGGGGGAACACCGGGGAGCTGTTTTTT
TRBJ1-1,-,-,TRBV6-6,CASSYQGVEAFF,TGTGCCAGCAGTTATCAAGGAGTTGAAGCTTTCTTT
TRBJ1-2,-,TRBD1,TRBV28,CASSPGGGHGYTF,TGTGCCAGCTCCCCAGGGGGGGGTCATGGCTACACCTTC
TRBJ1-1,-,TRBD1,TRBV7-2,CASSLSGGAGPSAFF,TGTGCCAGCAGCCTATCAGGGGGCGCCGGTCCGTCGGCTTTCTTT
TRBJ2-7,-,TRBD2,TRBV15,CATSRDLDLGGEQYF,TGTGCCACCAGCAGAGATTTGGACCTCGGGGGGGAGCAGTACTTC
TRBJ2-1,-,-,TRBV19,CASSPDLYNEQFF,TGTGCCAGTAGTCCGGACCTCTACAATGAGCAGTTCTTC
TRBJ2-2,-,TRBD1,TRBV10-2,CASSDGQGRTGELFF,TGCGCCAGCAGTGACGGACAGGGCCGCACCGGGGAGCTGTTTTTT
TRBJ2-7,-,TRBD1,TRBV19,CASSLNDRVRDEQYF,TGTGCCAGTAGTCTAAATGACAGGGTACGCGACGAGCAGTACTTC
TRBJ2-1,-,TRBD1,TRBV7-3,CASSTNSGGGINEQFF,TGTGCCAGCAGCACTAATTCAGGGGGCGGGATCAATGAGCAGTTCTTC
TRBJ1-2,once,-,TRBV28,CASSLQDGYTF,TGTGCCAGCAGTTTGCAGGATGGCTACACCTTC
TRBJ1-1,-,-,TRBV7-9,CASSSSGPGGTEAFF,TGTGCCAGCAGCTCCAGTGGGCCGGGGGGCACTGAAGCTTTCTTT
TRBJ1-4,-,-,TRBV30,CAWKKGSGKLFF,TGTGCCTGGAAAAAGGGGTCCGGAAAACTGTTTTTT
TRBJ1-1,-,-,TRBV2,CASSGNANTEAFF,TGTGCCAGCAGTGGGAACGCGAACACTGAAGCTTTCTTT
TRBJ1-5,-,TRBD1,TRBV19,CASSMEGQGARSQPQHF,TGTGCCAGTAGTATGGAGGGACAGGGGGCAAGGTCTCAGCCCCAGCATTTT
TRBJ2-7,-,-,TRBV28,CASCRGNVYEQYF,TGTGCCAGCTGCAGGGGTAATGTCTACGAGCAGTACTTC
TRBJ1-6,-,TRBD1,TRBV6-5,CASSYSTGGKNSPLHF,TGTGCCAGCAGTTACTCGACAGGGGGCAAAAATTCACCCCTCCACTTT
TRBJ1-4,-,-,TRBV30,CACESQRGEKLFF,TGTGCCTGCGAGAGTCAGAGGGGAGAAAAACTGTTTTTT
TRBJ2-1,-,-,TRBV27,CASSAGGEQFF,TGTGCCAGCAGTGCAGGCGGTGAGCAGTTCTTC
TRBJ2-1,-,TRBD2,TRBV4-1,CASSLQAGGLMNNEQFF,TGCGCCAGCAGCCTCCAAGCGGGGGGCTTGATGAACAATGAGCAGTTCTTC
TRBJ2-5,-,-,TRBV5-6,CASSLDREVLRETQYF,TGTGCCAGCAGCTTGGACAGGGAGGTTCTTCGAGAGACCCAGTACTTC
TRBJ1-2,-,-,TRBV5-8,CASSLEARESSYTF,TGTGCCAGCAGCTTGGAGGCCAGGGAGAGCAGCTACACCTTC
TRBJ2-1,-,-,TRBV2,CASSYRGENEQFF,TGTGCCAGCAGTTACCGGGGTGAAAATGAGCAGTTCTTC
TRBJ2-3,once,-,TRBV7-9,CASSSRDLRLDTQYF,TGTGCCAGCAGCTCAAGGGACTTACGCTTAGATACGCAGTATTTT
TRBJ1-1,few,-,TRBV6-6,CASSYEGPNTEAFF,TGTGCCAGCAGTTACGAGGGTCCCAACACTGAAGCTTTCTTT
TRBJ1-6,-,-,TRBV14,CASSRQTRPGSSYNSPLHF,TGTGCCAGCAGCCGACAAACCCGCCCGGGCAGCTCCTATAATTCACCCCTCCACTTT
TRBJ1-1,-,TRBD1,TRBV28,CASRTGGTEAFF,TGTGCCAGCAGAACAGGGGGCACTGAAGCTTTCTTT
TRBJ1-3,-,-,TRBV28,CASREGAADSGNTIYF,TGTGCCAGCAGAGAAGGAGCGGCAGATTCTGGAAACACCATATATTTT
TRBJ2-7,few,TRBD1,TRBV11-2,CASSLGQGTYEQYF,TGTGCCAGCAGCTTAGGACAGGGGACCTACGAGCAGTACTTC
TRBJ2-7,few,TRBD2,TRBV7-9,CASSSGGVYEQYF,TGTGCCAGTTCTAGCGGGGGGGTATACGAGCAGTACTTC
TRBJ2-3,-,TRBD1,TRBV25-1,CASSSGGQGVVDTQYF,TGTGCCAGCAGCTCTGGGGGACAGGGAGTAGTAGATACGCAGTATTTT
TRBJ2-2,-,TRBD1,TRBV11-1,CASSPIRQGNTGELFF,TGTGCCAGCAGCCCTATTAGACAGGGGAACACCGGGGAGCTGTTTTTT
TRBJ1-2,-,-,TRBV10-3,CAIGGLTMDGYTF,TGTGCCATCGGGGGACTTACTATGGATGGCTACACCTTC
TRBJ1-1,-,TRBD1,TRBV19,CASSPTGGNTEAFF,TGTGCCAGTAGCCCGACAGGGGGGAACACTGAAGCTTTCTTT
TRBJ1-3,-,-,TRBV28,CASSSPTVTGGNTIYF,TGTGCCAGCAGTTCCCCGACAGTCACGGGCGGAAACACCATATATTTT
TRBJ1-1,-,-,TRBV5-5,CASSLAGAAQNTEAFF,TGTGCCAGCAGCTTGGCCGGGGCAGCCCAGAACACTGAAGCTTTCTTT
TRBJ2-7,-,-,TRBV30,CAWSLVGTGLRAYEQYF,TGTGCCTGGAGTTTGGTGGGAACAGGTCTCCGGGCCTACGAGCAGTACTTC
TRBJ2-1,-,TRBD1,TRBV7-2,CASSLDSQGGSEKFF,TGTGCCAGCAGCCTCGACTCCCAAGGGGGCTCAGAGAAGTTCTTC
TRBJ2-1,once,-,TRBV11-3,CASSLDVTTNNEQFF,TGTGCCAGCAGCTTAGACGTGACAACAAACAATGAGCAGTTCTTC
TRBJ1-1,-,-,TRBV5-8,CASSPDLGLQAFF,TGTGCCAGCAGCCCCGATTTAGGCCTCCAAGCTTTCTTT
TRBJ2-5,-,-,TRBV9,CASSVSGGSGETQYF,TGTGCCAGCAGCGTGAGTGGGGGGAGCGGGGAGACCCAGTACTTC